The present TCR beta chain was sequenced within a study of T cells in Graves' hyperthyroidism and ophthalmopathy. As for the study in general: Blood from the periphery was taken at initial diagnosis, before any treatment.

Authors of the study amplified TCR beta CDR3 regions from RNA transcripts. Primed by the HTBI set, a first-round RT-PCR was run on the TCR CDR3. TCRdb itself ran the multiplex PCR reads through MiXCR, one entry per CDR3 protein. This table has under 350,000 distinct CDR3 sequences, 15% to 20% appearing once. Hyperthyroidism of Graves' type that showed no ophthalmopathy progression within 18 months was stable. Patients aged 18 to 65 had newly diagnosed hyperthyroidism lasting under 2 months. The ends were cut back, 6 bases at V and 7 bases at J, with 15 bases in the middle. The CDR3 extends over 12 amino acids. Germline CDR1 is DFQATT and CDR2 is SNEGSKA (reference sequence).

The receptor was isolated from a woman in her 50s with Graves' hyperthyroidism. The chain is built from TRBV20-1 and TRBJ2-5, with D tentatively TRBD2 (6 bases). Sequencing used blood. CDR3 bases: TGCAGTGCCGGCCCACTAGCTGGGACCCAGTACTTC. Translating it yields CSAGPLAGTQYF.